The 25 T cell receptor beta chains given below trace back to one sample, sequenced in a study of identical twins. TCRdb itself ran the 5' RACE reads through MiXCR, one entry per CDR3 protein. The top ten hold about 1.6% of the sample, which has approximately 600,000 distinct CDR3 sequences, just over 7% seen once. The data also belong to a second study, concerning yellow fever vaccine responses in identical twins.

Sequences were obtained from PBMCs. These receptor sequences come from a young woman in good health.

This clonotype was seen a few times. The V call is TRBV20-1, the J call TRBJ2-1, with 9 bases fitting TRBD2. In germline, CDR1 is DFQATT, CDR2 SNEGSKA (reference sequence). This CDR3 contains 16 residues. V shed 0 bases, J shed 7 bases, and the junction held 10 bases outside the gene matches. In DNA, the CDR3 is TGCAGTGCTAGAGATCGGGCGGGAGGGCAGATAAATGAGCAGTTCTTC. It yields the protein CSARDRAGGQINEQFF.

This clonotype has just a few counts. The genes are TRBV7-8 and TRBJ2-1; D remains ambiguous. From germline, CDR1 is SGHVS and CDR2 FQNEAQ. The CDR3 loop spans 13 amino acids. Trimming pared 2 bases from V and 9 bases from J, leaving 11 bases between. Written as DNA, the CDR3 is TGTGCCAGCAGCTTACCTAGTAAGTCTGAGCAGTTCTTC. As protein: CASSLPSKSEQFF.

The genes are TRBV4-1 and TRBJ2-7; D is unclear. This CDR3 has 15 residues. CDR1 and CDR2 from the germline V gene are MGHRA and YSYEKL. Trimming cost V 4 bases and J 7 bases, with 20 bases left between them. The CDR3: CASSRVEGPYEEQYF. In DNA, the CDR3 is TGCGCCAGCAGCCGCGTTGAAGGGCCGTACGAGGAGCAGTACTTC.

This clonotype was seen more than once but under ten times. The chain couples TRBV4-1 to TRBJ2-7, with D possibly being TRBD1 (5 bases). Trimming left V 1 base short and J 4 bases short, with 14 bases between. CDR1 is MGHRA and CDR2 is YSYEKL in the germline V gene. There are 15 residues in the CDR3. CDR3 bases: TGCGCCAGCAGCCAAGGCAAGGGGCCCTCGTACGAGCAGTACTTC. Protein product: CASSQGKGPSYEQYF.

The rearrangement joins TRBV13 to TRBJ1-1; 8 nucleotides match TRBD1. The CDR3 contains 15 residues. The J segment lost 4 bases and the V segment lost 5 bases, leaving 9 bases of the junction unmatched. Germline-derived CDR1 and CDR2 are PRHDT and FYEKMQ (reference sequence). CDR3 sequence (DNA): TGTGCCAGCAGCCCCGTGGGCACAGGGGGCACTGAAGCTTTCTTT. Translated: CASSPVGTGGTEAFF.

The chain couples TRBV25-1 to TRBJ2-1, with D possibly called TRBD1 or TRBD2 (5 bases each). This CDR3 region has 12 residues. Germline V gives CDR1 MGHDK, CDR2 SYGVNS. The V gene lost 2 bases and the J gene lost 11 bases, with 10 bases spanning the gap. DNA for the CDR3: TGTGCCAGCAGTGAAGTGGGGACCCAGCAGTTCTTC. Translating gives CASSEVGTQQFF.

This clonotype has at least ten counts. The chain uses TRBV4-1 and TRBJ2-7, with TRBD1 identical over 7 bases. CDR3 size: 15 residues. Trimming took 1 base from V and 4 from J; bases not matched to a gene: 7. In germline, CDR1 is MGHRA, CDR2 YSYEKL. CDR3 sequence reads: CASSQVGDSQYEQYF. The CDR3 DNA is TGCGCCAGCAGCCAAGTAGGGGACAGCCAATACGAGCAGTACTTC.

The rearrangement uses TRBV2 and TRBJ2-7; possible D gene TRBD2, 6 bases. Germline CDR1 reads SNHLY; CDR2 reads FYNNEI. The V gene lost 1 base and the J gene lost 3 bases, with 10 bases spanning the gap. The CDR3 extends over 14 amino acids. CDR3 loop: CASSEVGGNYEQYF. The CDR3 bases are TGTGCCAGCAGTGAAGTTGGGGGGAACTACGAGCAGTACTTC.

The sample holds a few counts of this clonotype. The chain couples TRBV5-1 to TRBJ2-1; D is undetermined. The germline CDR1 and CDR2 sequences are SGHRS and YFSETQ. The CDR3 covers 14 residues. Trimming shortened V by 5 bases and J by 0 bases, and 9 bases separated the two germline ends. CDR3 loop: CASRALSSYNEQFF. CDR3 DNA sequence: TGCGCCAGCAGGGCCCTGAGCTCCTACAATGAGCAGTTCTTC.

This clonotype was seen at least ten times. The chain links TRBV6-1 to TRBJ1-5; TRBD1 aligns across 8 bases. The V segment lost 6 bases and the J segment 2 bases; nucleotides outside the gene matches: 6. Germline CDR1 reads MNHNS; CDR2 reads SASEGT. The CDR3 loop spans 15 amino acids. The CDR3 reads CASSSDRAGNQPQHF. CDR3 nucleotides: TGTGCCAGCAGCTCGGACAGGGCCGGCAATCAGCCCCAGCATTTT.

The chain links TRBV13 to TRBJ2-7; possible D gene TRBD1, 6 bases. Trimming took off 5 bases at V and 2 bases at J, with 10 bases between the two ends. The CDR3 is made up of 13 amino acids. From germline, CDR1 is PRHDT and CDR2 FYEKMQ (reference sequence). The CDR3 is CASSTRGPYEQYV. CDR3 sequence (DNA): TGTGCCAGCAGCACCAGGGGTCCCTACGAGCAGTACGTC.

This clonotype has at least ten counts. V is TRBV5-1 and J is TRBJ2-7; unclear D gene. Germline V gives CDR1 SGHRS, CDR2 YFSETQ. The CDR3 has 14 amino acids. V lost 1 base and J 1 base, leaving 9 bases between the germline ends. For the CDR3, the DNA is TGCGCCAGCAGCTTGTCCCAGCATTCCTACGAGCAGTACTTC. This translates into CASSLSQHSYEQYF.

In this sample, this clonotype turned up many times. The chain is built from TRBV14 and TRBJ2-1; D call uncertain. The V and J ends lost 0 bases and 7 bases respectively, with 4 bases between them. The CDR3 spans 12 residues. Germline assignment: CDR1 SGHDN and CDR2 FVKESK. CDR3 residues: CASSQDRNEQFF. The CDR3 DNA follows: TGTGCCAGCAGCCAAGACAGGAATGAGCAGTTCTTC. Full variable domain (missing parts from reference TRBV14 and TRBJ2-1): EAGVTQFPSHSVIEKGQTVTLRCDPISGHDNLYWYRRVMGKEIKFLLHFVKESKQDESGMPNNRFLAERTGGTYSTLKVQPAELEDSGVYFCASSQDRNEQFFGPGTRLTVL.

The V gene is TRBV25-1, the J gene TRBJ1-1; TRBD1 aligns across 11 bases. Trimming removed 6 bases from V and 1 base from J; junction bases left unmatched: 4. Germline V gives CDR1 MGHDK, CDR2 SYGVNS. The CDR3 has 15 amino acids. CDR3 sequence: CASRGQGAPNTEAFF. CDR3 in DNA: TGTGCCAGCAGAGGACAGGGGGCCCCGAACACTGAAGCTTTCTTT.

This clonotype was counted ten times or more. The chain recombines TRBV5-1 with TRBJ1-2; D ambiguous. CDR3 length: 13 residues. Germline CDR1 reads SGHRS; CDR2 reads YFSETQ. Trimming pared 0 bases from V and 7 bases from J, leaving 10 bases between. The CDR3 nucleotides read TGCGCCAGCAGCTTGGCCGGGGTGGCTGGCTACACCTTC. It translates to CASSLAGVAGYTF.

The V gene is TRBV7-9, the J gene TRBJ2-1; TRBD2 aligns across 7 bases. There are 15 residues in the CDR3. V was clipped by 5 bases and J by 4 bases; unmatched bases: 8. Germline assignment: CDR1 SEHNR and CDR2 FQNEAQ (reference sequence). Here the CDR3 reads CASSPPGLRYNEQFF. CDR3 DNA: TGTGCCAGCAGCCCCCCGGGACTAAGATACAATGAGCAGTTCTTC.

This clonotype was seen a few times. The rearrangement links TRBV28 to TRBJ2-7; TRBD2 agrees at 11 bases. Germline V CDR1 and CDR2: MDHEN, SYDVKM. With V trimmed by 3 bases and J by 7 bases, 8 bases remained unmatched. The CDR3 extends over 15 amino acids. This CDR3 is CASSFIAGGPGEQYF. The DNA for the CDR3 is TGTGCCAGCAGTTTCATAGCGGGAGGGCCAGGGGAGCAGTACTTC.

This clonotype was recorded a few times. The chain recombines TRBV28 with TRBJ2-7, with D possibly matching TRBD2 (7 bases). The V and J ends lost 7 bases and 1 base respectively, with 17 bases between them. CDR1 is MDHEN, CDR2 SYDVKM, per germline. This CDR3 is 15 amino acids long. The CDR3, as DNA: TGTGCCAGCATAGGGAGGGGGACTTGGTCCTACGAGCAGTACTTC. It is translated as CASIGRGTWSYEQYF.

The chain uses TRBV4-1 and TRBJ2-7, with TRBD1 matching over 8 bases. Losses at the gene ends were 5 bases for V and 7 bases for J; bases not matched to a gene: 10. CDR1 and CDR2 (germline): MGHRA, YSYEKL. This CDR3 comprises 14 residues. CDR3 residues: CASSWSRGLGEQYV. The DNA of the CDR3 is TGCGCCAGCAGCTGGTCCAGGGGGCTAGGGGAGCAGTACGTC.

V usage is TRBV27 and J usage is TRBJ2-1; 7 nucleotides align to TRBD2. The CDR3 is 16 residues long. Germline V CDR1 and CDR2: MNHEY, SMNVEV (reference sequence). Trimming took 1 base from V and 2 from J; bases not matched to a gene: 5. CDR3 bases: TGTGCCAGCAGTTTATACAGGACTAGGACCTACAATGAGCAGTTCTTC. This sequence encodes CASSLYRTRTYNEQFF.

The table lists this clonotype with a few counts. The rearrangement joins TRBV6-1 to TRBJ2-1; a weak D match, TRBD2 (6 bases). Trimming left V 6 bases short and J 4 bases short, with 10 bases between. The length of the CDR3 is 13 residues. Germline V gene data show CDR1 as MNHNS and CDR2 as SASEGT. The CDR3 DNA sequence: TGTGCCAGCAGCGGGAGCGCATACAATGAGCAGTTCTTC. Protein: CASSGSAYNEQFF.

This clonotype was counted many times. The chain employs TRBV2 and TRBJ1-3; no firm D call. CDR3 length: 14 amino acids. V was shortened by 4 bases and J by 0 bases, with 7 bases between the two germline ends. Germline V lookup: CDR1 SNHLY, CDR2 FYNNEI. In DNA form, the CDR3 reads TGTGCCAGCAGTGTGGAACTCTCTGGAAACACCATATATTTT. This gives the protein CASSVELSGNTIYF.

This sequence joins TRBV14 and TRBJ2-1; 11 bases fit TRBD2. CDR3 length: 17 residues. V dropped 4 bases and J dropped 4; count of bases not matched to a gene: 9. Germline V gene lookup returns CDR1 SGHDN and CDR2 FVKESK. The CDR3 is CASSPSPGLAAYNEQFF. CDR3 DNA sequence: TGTGCCAGCAGCCCGTCTCCGGGACTAGCGGCGTACAATGAGCAGTTCTTC.

This clonotype was picked up a small number of times. This rearrangement joins TRBV3-1 to TRBJ1-6, with TRBD1 as a possible D gene (6 bases). V lost 3 bases and J lost 7, with 10 bases in between. The germline gives CDR1 LGHDT, CDR2 YNNKEL (reference sequence). The CDR3 contains 14 residues. The chain's CDR3 is CASSHGQSNSPLHF. DNA of the CDR3: TGTGCCAGCAGCCACGGACAGAGCAATTCACCCCTCCACTTT.

This clonotype was counted at least ten times. This rearrangement joins TRBV7-6 to TRBJ2-1; D not certain. CDR1 is SGHVS, CDR2 FNYEAQ, per germline. V dropped 4 bases and J dropped 2 bases, with 6 bases sitting between them. The CDR3 is 13 residues long. CDR3 nucleotide sequence: TGTGCCAGCAGCTATTATCCCTACAATGAGCAGTTCTTC. It translates to CASSYYPYNEQFF.